Shown below are 11 T cell receptor beta chains from a single sample sequenced in a study of spatial heterogeneity in lung cancer. TCRdb independently ran MiXCR on the 5' RACE reads; one entry per CDR3 protein. The sample shows about 120,000 distinct CDR3 sequences, approximately 12% of them seen only once. Time point: blood at routine non-recurrence follow-up after resection. Sequencing of whole RNA from tumor, nontumor lung or frozen PBMC involved no sorting. The specimen comprised PBMCs, sampled at follow-up. The receptors stem from a male donor with early-stage non-small cell lung cancer.

Only a few counts were recorded for this clonotype. DNA of the CDR3: TGCGCCAGCACCGGGGGGGGCGCATTGACAGATACGCAGTATTTT. As protein: CASTGGGALTDTQYF. The genes are TRBV5-1 and TRBJ2-3; 8 bases map to TRBD2. The CDR3 extends over 15 amino acids. V was clipped by 6 bases and J by 3 bases; unmatched bases: 9. The germline V gene has CDR1 SGHRS and CDR2 YFSETQ.

In this sample, this clonotype turned up once. The chain combines TRBV12-3 or TRBV12-4 with TRBJ2-1; D unclear. Trimming took off 3 bases at V and 6 bases at J, with 15 bases between the two ends. The CDR3 extends over 15 amino acids. The CDR3 sequence is CASSFGRALGNEQFF. CDR3 bases: TGTGCCAGCAGTTTCGGAAGGGCGCTTGGCAATGAGCAGTTCTTC.

The chain uses TRBV7-9 and TRBJ2-1; D is unresolved. The CDR3 is made up of 16 amino acids. Trimming pared 1 base from V and 7 bases from J, leaving 17 bases between. The germline V gene has CDR1 SEHNR and CDR2 FQNEAQ (reference sequence). Here the CDR3 DNA reads TGTGCCAGCAGCTTAGGCGGCCTCAGCCCTATGAATGAGCAGTTCTTC. Its translation: CASSLGGLSPMNEQFF.

This clonotype appeared a few times. The chain links TRBV5-4 to TRBJ2-1; TRBD1 agrees at 7 bases. The CDR3 runs 16 residues. Losses at the gene ends were 0 bases for V and 6 bases for J; bases not matched to a gene: 9. Germline CDR1 reads SGHNT; CDR2 reads YYREEE (reference sequence). The CDR3 DNA sequence: TGTGCCAGCAGCTTGGGTGGGACAGCCTCGGGCAATGAGCAGTTCTTC. Translated: CASSLGGTASGNEQFF.

The chain carries TRBV20-1 and TRBJ2-1, with TRBD2 matching 13 bases. The CDR3 has 16 amino acids. Trimming removed 1 base from V and 6 bases from J; junction bases left unmatched: 6. Germline V gives CDR1 DFQATT, CDR2 SNEGSKA (reference sequence). CDR3 sequence reads: CSARVRGLAGANEQFF. The CDR3 nucleotides are TGCAGTGCTAGAGTCCGAGGACTAGCGGGGGCCAATGAGCAGTTCTTC.

This clonotype was picked up a small number of times. The chain combines TRBV7-9 with TRBJ1-3; 7 bases line up with TRBD1. Germline CDR1 and CDR2: SEHNR and FQNEAQ (reference sequence). CDR3 length: 12 amino acids. The V gene end was trimmed by 8 bases and the J gene end by 6 bases; junction bases not matched to a gene: 4. As DNA, the CDR3 is TGTGCCAGCCGACAGGGCGAAAACACCATATATTTT. Amino acid sequence: CASRQGENTIYF.

This clonotype was detected many times. The chain couples TRBV20-1 to TRBJ2-7; D may be TRBD1 (5 bases). CDR1 and CDR2 from the germline V gene are DFQATT and SNEGSKA (reference sequence). The CDR3 has 11 residues. Deletions cut 6 bases from V and 0 bases from J, with 6 bases between. CDR3 amino acids: CSAGDSYEQYF. The CDR3 region has the DNA TGCAGTGCAGGGGACTCCTACGAGCAGTACTTC.

This clonotype was found many times. The chain couples TRBV6-5 to TRBJ2-3, with a weak D call TRBD2 (6 bases). CDR1 MNHEY and CDR2 SVGAGI come from the germline V gene. V was clipped by 4 bases and J by 11 bases, with 10 bases between them. The CDR3 contains 11 residues. The DNA for the CDR3 is TGTGCCAGCAGTTTTGGACTACTGCAGTATTTT. Residues: CASSFGLLQYF.

This clonotype was seen more than once but under ten times. V is TRBV11-1 and J is TRBJ2-1; no clear D gene. Germline values: CDR1 SGHAT, CDR2 FQDESV (reference sequence). Trimming took off 1 base at V and 5 bases at J, with 3 bases between the two ends. The CDR3 is 12 amino acids. The CDR3 bases are TGTGCCAGCAGCTTAGGGGACAATGAGCAGTTCTTC. The encoded protein is CASSLGDNEQFF.

This clonotype appeared a few times. This rearrangement joins TRBV10-1 to TRBJ2-1; D ambiguous. V gave up 0 bases and J gave up 6 bases, with 6 bases separating them. The CDR3 is 13 residues long. Per germline, CDR1 WNHNN and CDR2 SYGVQD (reference sequence). The CDR3 bases are TGCGCCAGCAGTGAGTCACCTGGCAATGAGCAGTTCTTC. Protein sequence: CASSESPGNEQFF.

This clonotype appeared a few times. The germline gene is not matched at one end of the junction; a read error may be the cause. The chain uses TRBV5-5 and TRBJ1-2; 7 bases line up with TRBD1. Germline loops: CDR1 SGHKS, CDR2 YYEKEE (reference sequence). CDR3 size: 13 residues. The CDR3 nucleotides read TGTGCCAGCAGTTCACCGGGACAGCCAACCGGCGGCTTC. Amino acids: CASSSPGQPTGGF.